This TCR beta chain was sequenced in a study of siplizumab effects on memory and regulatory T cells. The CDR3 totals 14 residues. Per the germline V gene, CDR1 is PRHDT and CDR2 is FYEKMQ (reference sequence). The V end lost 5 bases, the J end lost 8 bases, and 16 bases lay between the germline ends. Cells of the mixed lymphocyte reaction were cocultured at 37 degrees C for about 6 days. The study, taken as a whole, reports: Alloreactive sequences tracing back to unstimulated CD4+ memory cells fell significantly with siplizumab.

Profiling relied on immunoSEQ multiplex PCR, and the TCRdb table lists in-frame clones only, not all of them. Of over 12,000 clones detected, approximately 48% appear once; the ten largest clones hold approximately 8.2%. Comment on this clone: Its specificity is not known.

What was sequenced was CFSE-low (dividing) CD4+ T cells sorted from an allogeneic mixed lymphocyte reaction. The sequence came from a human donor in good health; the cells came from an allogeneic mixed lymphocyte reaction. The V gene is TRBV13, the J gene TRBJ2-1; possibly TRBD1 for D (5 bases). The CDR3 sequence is CASSPTPQGYEQFF. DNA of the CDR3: TGTGCCAGCAGCCCGACCCCTCAGGGTTATGAGCAGTTCTTC.